These 21 T cell receptor beta chains share one sample of origin, sequenced in a study of cytomegalovirus exposure and HLA in healthy donors. The study ran its PCR with 60 Vbeta and 13 Jbeta primers. TCRdb's copy holds only in-frame clones and misses some; the assay was immunoSEQ multiplex PCR. This repertoire shows some 130,000 clones, 79% found once; its top ten account for 6% to 7.5%. Material: PBMCs. The receptors originated from a man in his forties in good health and CMV-seropositive.

The V and J genes are TRBV6-5 and TRBJ2-4; 9 bases match TRBD1. Trimming took 6 bases from V and 6 from J; bases not matched to a gene: 6. Looked up from germline, CDR1 is MNHEY and CDR2 is SVGAGI. CDR3 length: 14 residues. The CDR3 loop reads CASRPTGGGNIQYF. The DNA of the CDR3 is TGTGCCAGCAGGCCGACAGGGGGGGGAAACATTCAGTACTTC.

The gene calls are TRBV9 and TRBJ2-1; weak D call: TRBD2 (5 bases). V was trimmed by 0 bases and J by 10 bases, leaving 8 bases between them. The CDR3 is made up of 12 amino acids. Germline V CDR1 and CDR2: SGDLS, YYNGEE. Written as DNA, the CDR3 is TGTGCCAGCAGCGTAGATAGAGGGGAGCAGTTCTTC. It is translated as CASSVDRGEQFF.

This clone was found once. The chain joins TRBV7-6 to TRBJ2-7, with 9 bases aligning to TRBD1. Germline V CDR1 and CDR2: SGHVS, FNYEAQ. Trimming removed 4 bases from V and 7 bases from J; junction bases left unmatched: 8. The CDR3 contains 14 residues. The CDR3 region is CASSSGTGFGEQYF. CDR3 DNA sequence: TGTGCCAGCAGCTCCGGGACAGGGTTCGGGGAGCAGTACTTC.

V gene TRBV4-2 combines with J gene TRBJ1-1; D remains ambiguous. CDR3 size: 15 residues. Germline-derived CDR1 and CDR2 are LGHNA and YNFKEQ. V was clipped by 0 bases and J by 0 bases, with 8 bases between them. CDR3 protein: CASSQEGSLNTEAFF. CDR3 DNA sequence: TGTGCCAGCAGCCAAGAGGGGAGTCTGAACACTGAAGCTTTCTTT.

This clone came up a few times. The V gene is TRBV5-1, the J gene TRBJ2-7, with D perhaps TRBD1 (6 bases). CDR3 length: 15 amino acids. Between the trimmed V and J ends, which lost 3 bases and 1 base, there was a span of 14 bases. CDR1 is SGHRS and CDR2 is YFSETQ in the germline V gene. The DNA of the CDR3 is TGCGCCAGCAGCTATACAGGGCTCCGTTCCTACGAGCAGTACTTC. Protein: CASSYTGLRSYEQYF. The full variable domain, with the rest looked up from reference TRBV5-1 and TRBJ2-7, is KAGVTQTPRYLIKTRGQQVTLSCSPISGHRSVSWYQQTPGQGLQFLFEYFSETQRNKGNFPGRFSGRQFSNSRSEMNVSTLELGDSALYLCASSYTGLRSYEQYFGPGTRLTVT.

To note about this clone: Other DNA sequences of this sample code for an identical CDR3. The genes are TRBV4-1 and TRBJ1-3; TRBD1 aligns across 7 bases. The germline V gene encodes CDR1 MGHRA and CDR2 YSYEKL. V lost 6 bases to trimming and J lost 8 bases; unmatched junction nucleotides: 10. CDR3 length: 14 amino acids. CDR3 bases: TGCGCCAGCAGTCTCCGGACAGGAACGTACACCATATATTTT. Residues: CASSLRTGTYTIYF.

This clone came up a few times. Within the sample, other DNA sequences also encode this same CDR3. The chain recombines TRBV2 with TRBJ2-7; 10 nucleotides agree with TRBD1. Germline V gene lookup returns CDR1 SNHLY and CDR2 FYNNEI. V trimming: 0 bases; J trimming: 6 bases; junction bases outside the gene matches: 2. This CDR3 has 14 amino acids. The chain's CDR3 is CASSEAGTGVEQYF. The CDR3 DNA reads as TGTGCCAGCAGTGAAGCCGGGACAGGGGTCGAGCAGTACTTC. Using reference TRBV2 and TRBJ2-7 for the parts outside the CDR3, the full variable domain is EPEVTQTPSHQVTQMGQEVILRCVPISNHLYFYWYRQILGQKVEFLVSFYNNEISEKSEIFDDQFSVERPDGSNFTLKIRSTKLEDSAMYFCASSEAGTGVEQYFGPGTRLTVT.

This clone showed up just once. The chain joins TRBV7-6 to TRBJ1-1; TRBD1 matches at 7 bases. Germline values: CDR1 SGHVS, CDR2 FNYEAQ. The CDR3 has 13 amino acids. The junction had 2 bases not matched to a gene; V was cut back by 2 bases and J by 5 bases. CDR3 DNA: TGTGCCAGCAGCTTAACAGGGGAAACTGAAGCTTTCTTT. It encodes CASSLTGETEAFF.

The genes are TRBV30 and TRBJ1-6; tentative D call: TRBD1 (5 bases). CDR1 is GTSNPN and CDR2 is SVGIG in the germline V gene (reference sequence). The CDR3 consists of 13 residues. Deletions cut 3 bases from V and 7 bases from J, with 10 bases between. In nucleotides, the CDR3 is TGTGCCTGGAGCAGGGTGGGAAATTCACCCCTCCACTTT. This sequence encodes CAWSRVGNSPLHF.

The chain has TRBV25-1 and TRBJ1-3; no firm D call. Germline loops: CDR1 MGHDK, CDR2 SYGVNS. The CDR3 extends over 15 amino acids. V lost 3 bases, J lost 2 bases, and 11 bases lay in between. As DNA, the CDR3 is TGTGCCAGCAGTGACCAGTTACGAACTGGAAACACCATATATTTT. Translating gives CASSDQLRTGNTIYF.

The J gene is TRBJ1-5, the V gene TRBV28, with a weak D call TRBD1 (6 bases). Germline V gene data show CDR1 as MDHEN and CDR2 as SYDVKM. The V gene lost 2 bases and the J gene lost 2 bases, with 10 bases spanning the gap. This CDR3 is 15 amino acids long. CDR3 DNA sequence: TGTGCCAGCAGTTTACCTACAGGGCGCAATCAGCCCCAGCATTTT. This codes for CASSLPTGRNQPQHF.

V usage is TRBV5-1 and J usage is TRBJ2-7; D possibly corresponds to TRBD1 (6 bases). This CDR3 is built from 12 residues. Germline lookup yields CDR1 SGHRS and CDR2 YFSETQ. Trimming pared 3 bases from V and 7 bases from J, leaving 11 bases between. Here the CDR3 reads CASSWDTREQYF. CDR3 nucleotide sequence: TGCGCCAGCAGCTGGGACACTCGGGAGCAGTACTTC.

The chain recombines TRBV28 with TRBJ2-7, with 7 bases matching TRBD2. Germline CDR1 and CDR2: MDHEN and SYDVKM. CDR3 size: 15 residues. V gave up 7 bases and J gave up 1 base; unmatched junction bases: 10. The CDR3 DNA reads as TGTGCCAGCACCTCGGGGAGGGGCTGGTCCTACGAGCAGTACTTC. This sequence encodes CASTSGRGWSYEQYF.

The rearrangement joins TRBV2 to TRBJ2-3, with D possibly TRBD2 on 6 matching bases. The CDR3 has 15 residues. V lost 7 bases and J 2 bases, leaving 16 bases between the germline ends. Per the germline V gene, CDR1 is SNHLY and CDR2 is FYNNEI. The DNA for the CDR3 is TGTGCCAGCATCCCTGGGACTTATAACACAGATACGCAGTATTTT. Amino acids: CASIPGTYNTDTQYF.

The rearrangement joins TRBV5-8 to TRBJ2-3; weak D call: TRBD1 (6 bases). Germline V CDR1 and CDR2: SGHTS, YDEGEE. The V end lost 0 bases, the J end lost 3 bases, and 17 bases lay between the germline ends. The CDR3 totals 17 residues. The CDR3 DNA is TGTGCCAGCAGCTTGGAGGGTGGGGGCCGAGGGACAGATACGCAGTATTTT. Protein: CASSLEGGGRGTDTQYF.

To note about this clone: A junction boundary mismatches the germline segment, possibly from a read error. The chain links TRBV7-9 to TRBJ1-6; D may be TRBD1 (5 bases). Germline V CDR1 and CDR2: SEHNR, FQNEAQ (reference sequence). The CDR3 consists of 15 residues. The CDR3 region has the DNA TGTTCCAGCAGCTTAATAGGGGTGGCGGCTTCACCCCTCCACTTT. Protein sequence: CSSSLIGVAASPLHF.

The rearrangement links TRBV19 to TRBJ1-5, with D perhaps matching TRBD1 (5 bases). The CDR3 spans 15 residues. Germline lookup yields CDR1 LNHDA and CDR2 SQIVND (reference sequence). V dropped 3 bases and J dropped 1 base, with 10 bases sitting between them. In nucleotides, the CDR3 is TGTGCCAGTAGTATTTTCAGGGTAAGCAATCAGCCCCAGCATTTT. Protein sequence: CASSIFRVSNQPQHF. Full variable domain (outside the CDR3, taken from reference TRBV19 and TRBJ1-5): DGGITQSPKYLFRKEGQNVTLSCEQNLNHDAMYWYRQDPGQGLRLIYYSQIVNDFQKGDIAEGYSVSREKKESFPLTVTSAQKNPTAFYLCASSIFRVSNQPQHFGDGTRLSIL.

The J gene is TRBJ1-3, the V gene TRBV28; 9 bases match TRBD1. The ends lost 4 bases at V and 3 bases at J; junction bases unmatched: 7. The CDR3 length is 16 residues. Per the germline V gene, CDR1 is MDHEN and CDR2 is SYDVKM. This CDR3 reads CASSSTGQGYGNTIYF. CDR3 nucleotide sequence: TGTGCCAGCAGTTCAACGGGACAGGGATATGGAAACACCATATATTTT.

The J gene is TRBJ1-2, the V gene TRBV5-1; D not resolved. Germline-derived CDR1 and CDR2 are SGHRS and YFSETQ. The CDR3 spans 14 residues. Trimming shortened V by 0 bases and J by 5 bases, and 11 bases separated the two germline ends. The CDR3 nucleotides are TGCGCCAGCAGCTTGGACTGGGCCTTATATGGCTACACCTTC. Translation: CASSLDWALYGYTF.

V is TRBV18 and J is TRBJ2-2; perhaps TRBD2 as D (6 bases). The ends were cut back, 3 bases at V and 5 bases at J, with 16 bases in the middle. The CDR3 length is 16 residues. CDR1 and CDR2 from the germline V gene are KGHSH and LQKENI. CDR3 sequence: CASSPPSPGGTGELFF. CDR3 sequence (DNA): TGTGCCAGCTCACCCCCCTCTCCCGGGGGTACCGGGGAGCTGTTTTTT.

The chain combines TRBV4-1 with TRBJ1-4; no firm D call. The CDR3 extends over 15 amino acids. Trimming pared 0 bases from V and 7 bases from J, leaving 12 bases between. From germline, CDR1 is MGHRA and CDR2 YSYEKL. CDR3 region: CASSQDTGSAEKLFF. The CDR3 coding sequence is TGCGCCAGCAGCCAAGATACCGGGTCGGCTGAAAAACTGTTTTTT.